This T cell receptor (beta chain) is drawn from a study of memory CD4+ T cells and cytomegalovirus serostatus. The overall study: This sample comes from healthy Belgian adults, about nine CMV seropositive, approximately 25 seronegative. Study conclusions and caveats: Suggested: most of the CMV-linked TCR signature lies in CD4+ memory cells. CD4+ memory repertoires contained about two fifths of the roughly 150 reported CMV TCRbeta sequences.

Assay: immunoSEQ multiplex PCR; the TCRdb copy retains only in-frame clones and omits some. The table includes 40,000 to 55,000 clones, around 82% detected once. Germline CDR1 and CDR2: LNHDA and SQIVND (reference sequence). Trimming shortened V by 6 bases and J by 3 bases, and 15 bases separated the two germline ends. The length of the CDR3 is 14 residues. Single viable CD3+CD4+CD8-CD45RO+ cells were sorted as the memory CD4+ T cells. For this clone: Antigen specificity is unknown.

The receptor was derived from an adult in good health and CMV-seronegative. The sample taken for sequencing was memory CD4+ T cells from blood. The rearrangement links TRBV19 to TRBJ2-7; D may be TRBD1 (6 bases). DNA for the CDR3: TGTGCCAGTAGCCCCCGACGGACAGACTACGAGCAGTACTTC. Protein: CASSPRRTDYEQYF.